This entry concerns a single T cell receptor beta chain. The antigen it recognizes is unknown. A read error may account for a junction end that differs from germline. The specimens were post-treatment primary, local recurrence and metastasis tumors obtained from patients with a poor prognosis. These data originate in a study of the immune and genomic landscape of osteosarcoma (dated by TCRdb to 2020 to 2021). Concerning the study at large: A total of 40 to 55 pediatric and adult patients with high-grade osteosarcoma made up the overall cohort, and the median age at diagnosis was around 30 years (range roughly 5-90). A couple of samples from the same tumor site were contributed by each of three patients. In the overall cohort, 45% to 60% of patients were male, and localized disease at diagnosis was presented by about 80% of patients. The cohort was enriched for poor-risk disease, as unfavorable pathologic response to standard therapy was shown in less than 80% of the cohort and over 65% of the cohort were deceased. The study aimed to explain the limited clinical activity of immune checkpoint inhibitors in osteosarcoma. TCR sequencing results were integrated with transcriptome, protein array and immunostaining data to characterize the osteosarcoma immunogenomic landscape. The study profiled osteosarcoma specimens with whole genome, RNA and T-cell receptor sequencing plus immunohistochemistry and reverse phase protein arrays to define immunogenic potential. The study at large found these results: Matched blood was collected from only a couple of patients, alongside the frozen tumor specimens. Overall, productive TCR clonality was low, with a mean of 0.09 and a maximum of 0.3, which suggests limited clonal expansion of T cells. Because osteosarcoma is rare and all possible samples were collected, sample size was not determined by any statistical method. TCR productive clonality was higher in the immune-hot C3 cluster than the cold C1 cluster but still low overall. In five cases, the repertoire was dominated by a single hyperexpanded clone, and fewer than 100 T-cell clonotypes were detected in all five cases. Clonality benchmarks came from external normal skin and healthy peripheral blood data rather than matched normal tissue.

The CDR1 and CDR2 encoded by the germline V gene are MNHEY and SVGAGI. There are 16 amino acids in the CDR3, from cysteine to phenylalanine inclusive. Just CDR3 DNA is preserved here, 48 bases in frame from base 1. TCR beta chain CDR3 regions were immunosequenced using the ImmunoSEQ Assay (Adaptive Biotechnologies). On the authors' methods: The ImmunoSEQ Analyzer platform was used to export TCRB rearrangements, read counts, read proportions and gene usage. Using productive rearrangements, T-cell clonality was calculated as 1 minus Pielou's evenness. Clonal space homeostasis binned clonotypes as rare, small, medium, large or hyperexpanded (0.01 to 1 of the repertoire). TCR productive clonality was compared across immune clusters C1, C2 and C3 using the Wilcoxon rank sum test. TCRdb re-hosts the immuneACCESS table, in-frame sequences only. Its copies lack some clones; in the studies checked, an unresolved V gene accounts for under half of them, and the cause for the rest is not known. The V and J calls and clone size are taken from that table; D and trimming were inferred from the DNA. Here the sample has 400 to 450 clones; 69% occur a single time. The ten largest clones capture approximately 15% of the sample.

The sequenced material came from primary tumor tissue from the pelvis. The sample's cell subset or site label is to be understood as: resected primary osteosarcoma tumor. The chain was built from TRBV6-5 and TRBJ1-6; matching of 5 bases hints at TRBD1 as the D gene. The receptor was derived from a man at least 80 years old with osteosarcoma. The age is the age at diagnosis. The CDR3 corresponds to CTSSYGGTFYNSPLHF. The sequenced DNA is TGTACCAGCAGTTATGGGGGTACCTTCTATAATTCACCCCTCCACTTT.